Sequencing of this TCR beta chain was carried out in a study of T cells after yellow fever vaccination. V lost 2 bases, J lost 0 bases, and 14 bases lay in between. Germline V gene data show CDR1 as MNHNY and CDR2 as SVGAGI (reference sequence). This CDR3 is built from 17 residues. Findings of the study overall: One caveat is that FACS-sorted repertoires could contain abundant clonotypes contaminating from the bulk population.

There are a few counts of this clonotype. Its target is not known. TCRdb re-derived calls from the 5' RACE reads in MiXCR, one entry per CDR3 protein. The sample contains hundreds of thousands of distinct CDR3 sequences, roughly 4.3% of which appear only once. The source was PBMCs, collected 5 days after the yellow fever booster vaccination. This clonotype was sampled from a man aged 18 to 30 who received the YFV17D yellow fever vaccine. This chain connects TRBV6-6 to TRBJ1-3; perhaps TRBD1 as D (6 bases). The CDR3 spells CASSYAGTMSSGNTIYF. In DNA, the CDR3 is TGTGCCAGCAGTTACGCGGGGACAATGAGCTCTGGAAACACCATATATTTT.